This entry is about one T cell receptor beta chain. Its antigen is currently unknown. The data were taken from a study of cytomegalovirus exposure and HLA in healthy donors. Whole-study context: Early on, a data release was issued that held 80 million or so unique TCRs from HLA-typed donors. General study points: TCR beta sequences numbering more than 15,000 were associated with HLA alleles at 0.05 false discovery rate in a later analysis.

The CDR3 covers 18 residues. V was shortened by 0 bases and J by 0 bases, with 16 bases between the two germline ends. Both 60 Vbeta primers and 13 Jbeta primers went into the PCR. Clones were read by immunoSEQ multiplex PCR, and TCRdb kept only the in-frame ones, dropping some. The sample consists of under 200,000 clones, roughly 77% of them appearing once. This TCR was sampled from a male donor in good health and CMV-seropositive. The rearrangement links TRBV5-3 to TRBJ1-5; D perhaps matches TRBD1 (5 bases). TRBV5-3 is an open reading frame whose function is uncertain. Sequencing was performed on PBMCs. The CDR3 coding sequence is TGTGCCAGAAGCTTGGGGCCTCCTGGAGGGGTTAGCAATCAGCCCCAGCATTTT. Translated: CARSLGPPGGVSNQPQHF.